The 27 T cell receptor beta chains below all came from one sample that was sequenced in a study of graft-versus-host responses after intestinal transplantation. What these receptors recognize is not known. Only in-frame clones appear in the TCRdb table, and some are missing; sequencing was by immunoSEQ multiplex PCR. The table records 75,000 to 100,000 clones, 90% to 95% of them present only once. Sequenced material: unstimulated CD4+ T cells sorted from spleen or lymph node cells, taken before transplant. The receptor set was obtained from a human donor who was the organ donor for an intestinal transplant.

The rearrangement links TRBV4-1 to TRBJ2-3; 8 bases line up with TRBD2. Per the germline V gene, CDR1 is MGHRA and CDR2 is YSYEKL. CDR3 length: 18 residues. The J segment lost 4 bases and the V segment lost 4 bases, leaving 16 bases of the junction unmatched. DNA for the CDR3: TGCGCCAGCAGCCGGAGGGCGGGGGGCCCCCAGAATGCAGATACGCAGTATTTT. Its protein is CASSRRAGGPQNADTQYF.

This chain joins TRBV10-3 and TRBJ1-6; D ambiguous. This CDR3 is built from 15 residues. The germline V gene encodes CDR1 ENHRY and CDR2 SYGVKD. The V end was cut by 4 bases, the J end by 10 bases, with 17 bases between. The CDR3 DNA reads as TGTGCCATCAGTGTGGACGGGAAAATAGGGTCACCCCTCCACTTT. The encoded protein is CAISVDGKIGSPLHF.

The gene calls are TRBV13 and TRBJ2-3; 14 bases are shared with TRBD2. This CDR3 contains 17 residues. The germline V gene encodes CDR1 PRHDT and CDR2 FYEKMQ (reference sequence). Trimming took 3 bases from V and 3 from J; bases not matched to a gene: 5. The CDR3 nucleotides read TGTGCCAGCAGCTTGACTAGCGGGGGGGGAGTTACAGATACGCAGTATTTT. It specifies CASSLTSGGGVTDTQYF.

This clone was counted a single time. The V gene is TRBV5-1, the J gene TRBJ1-4, with TRBD1 matching over 12 bases. V dropped 4 bases and J dropped 7; count of bases not matched to a gene: 14. Germline values: CDR1 SGHRS, CDR2 YFSETQ. The CDR3 is made up of 18 amino acids. Here the CDR3 reads CASSPLVPGQGAGEKLFF. In nucleotides, the CDR3 is TGCGCCAGCAGCCCCCTCGTCCCGGGACAGGGGGCTGGTGAAAAACTGTTTTTT.

This chain links TRBV4-2 with TRBJ2-6, with D possibly matching TRBD1 (6 bases). The CDR3 extends over 16 amino acids. Germline V gives CDR1 LGHNA, CDR2 YNFKEQ. V was cut by 4 bases and J by 0 bases, with 10 bases left in between. The CDR3 protein is CASSRLGASGANVLTF. The CDR3 DNA reads TGTGCCAGCAGCCGGCTGGGGGCCTCTGGGGCCAACGTCCTGACTTTC.

V usage is TRBV6-5 and J usage is TRBJ1-5; D is ambiguous. CDR1 MNHEY and CDR2 SVGAGI come from the germline V gene. The CDR3 covers 15 residues. Trimming cost V 6 bases and J 1 base, with 13 bases left between them. The CDR3 here is CASSRTASSNQPQHF. For the CDR3, the DNA is TGTGCCAGCAGCCGTACAGCCTCCAGCAATCAGCCCCAGCATTTT.

The chain has TRBV19 and TRBJ2-1; 10 bases fit TRBD2. With 3 bases clipped from V and 4 bases from J, the junction kept 12 bases outside the gene matches. Germline V lookup: CDR1 LNHDA, CDR2 SQIVND (reference sequence). The CDR3 spans 18 residues. The CDR3 coding sequence is TGTGCCAGTAGTATCGACCTCGCTAGCGGGGGTCTATACAATGAGCAGTTCTTC. Protein product: CASSIDLASGGLYNEQFF.

The rearrangement joins TRBV7-9 to TRBJ2-3, with 8 bases lining up with TRBD2. This CDR3 comprises 16 residues. V dropped 6 bases and J dropped 0; count of bases not matched to a gene: 8. The germline gives CDR1 SEHNR, CDR2 FQNEAQ (reference sequence). CDR3 DNA: TGTGCCAGCAGGTTGTTATCGGGGGGGAGCACAGATACGCAGTATTTT. It yields the protein CASRLLSGGSTDTQYF.

The chain employs TRBV7-2 and TRBJ2-1; D gene ambiguous. V lost 1 base and J lost 4, with 5 bases in between. CDR1 and CDR2 (germline): SGHTA, FQGNSA. The CDR3 contains 13 residues. The DNA of the CDR3 is TGTGCCAGCAGCTTAGGCCTATACAATGAGCAGTTCTTC. Protein product: CASSLGLYNEQFF.

This chain joins TRBV20-1 and TRBJ2-3; no definite D call. Germline loops: CDR1 DFQATT, CDR2 SNEGSKA (reference sequence). Trimming pared 8 bases from V and 4 bases from J, leaving 10 bases between. The CDR3 length is 11 residues. The CDR3 here is CSPVMADTQYF. In DNA form, the CDR3 reads TGCAGTCCGGTTATGGCAGATACGCAGTATTTT.

V is TRBV4-3 and J is TRBJ2-2; a possible D gene is TRBD1 (5 bases). V shed 0 bases and J shed 2 bases, with 7 bases lying between them. There are 15 residues in the CDR3. From germline, CDR1 is LGHNA and CDR2 YSLEER. The CDR3 coding sequence is TGCGCCAGCAGCCAAGACGACAGAAACACCGGGGAGCTGTTTTTT. Translated, it gives CASSQDDRNTGELFF.

The chain recombines TRBV4-3 with TRBJ1-1; possibly TRBD1 for D (5 bases). CDR1 is LGHNA and CDR2 is YSLEER in the germline V gene. The CDR3 runs 14 residues. The V end lost 0 bases, the J end lost 5 bases, and 10 bases lay between the germline ends. The chain's CDR3 is CASSQDLGGTEAFF. The DNA for the CDR3 is TGCGCCAGCAGCCAAGATTTGGGGGGAACTGAAGCTTTCTTT.

The chain recombines TRBV5-6 with TRBJ2-5; TRBD2 matches 10 bases. Germline lookup yields CDR1 SGHDT and CDR2 YYEEEE. This CDR3 is 16 amino acids long. V lost 2 bases and J lost 4; bases outside the gene matches: 8. This CDR3 reads CASSLLAGLGGETQYF. CDR3 nucleotide sequence: TGTGCCAGCAGCTTACTAGCGGGACTAGGTGGAGAGACCCAGTACTTC.

This rearrangement joins TRBV4-1 to TRBJ1-2; D is unclear. Germline V CDR1 and CDR2: MGHRA, YSYEKL. The germline V and J ends were trimmed by 1 base and 1 base, with 7 bases remaining between them. This CDR3 spans 14 amino acids. The CDR3, as DNA: TGCGCCAGCAGCCAAGCCCTATATAACTATGGCTACACCTTC. The encoded protein is CASSQALYNYGYTF.

The chain employs TRBV28 and TRBJ2-1; D is uncertain. Per germline, CDR1 MDHEN and CDR2 SYDVKM. CDR3 size: 15 residues. V was clipped by 2 bases and J by 4 bases, with 12 bases between them. Here the CDR3 reads CASSLVWAVYNEQFF. The CDR3 nucleotides read TGTGCCAGCAGTTTAGTCTGGGCCGTTTACAATGAGCAGTTCTTC.

This chain links TRBV28 with TRBJ1-1, with TRBD1 identical over 7 bases. This CDR3 comprises 15 residues. V shed 3 bases and J 1 base; nucleotides not matched to a gene: 5. Germline-derived CDR1 and CDR2 are MDHEN and SYDVKM. The CDR3 DNA is TGTGCCAGCAGTTTCCTGGACAGGAGGAACACTGAAGCTTTCTTT. Its translation: CASSFLDRRNTEAFF.

In regard to this clone: This specimen includes other DNA sequences encoding the same CDR3. V and J are TRBV9 and TRBJ2-7; D perhaps matches TRBD1 (6 bases). Germline V lookup: CDR1 SGDLS, CDR2 YYNGEE. V was trimmed by 0 bases and J by 0 bases, leaving 10 bases between them. The CDR3 is made up of 15 amino acids. The CDR3 region is CASSVATGSSYEQYF. The CDR3, as DNA: TGTGCCAGCAGCGTAGCTACAGGGAGCTCCTACGAGCAGTACTTC.

The gene calls are TRBV6-6 and TRBJ1-1; D is unclear. V gave up 5 bases and J gave up 5 bases, with 15 bases separating them. Per the germline V gene, CDR1 is MNHNY and CDR2 is SVGAGI (reference sequence). This CDR3 region has 14 residues. The CDR3 here is CASSDYTPRTEAFF. DNA of the CDR3: TGTGCCAGCAGTGACTACACACCGAGGACTGAAGCTTTCTTT.

The chain uses TRBV4-2 and TRBJ2-5, with 13 bases lining up with TRBD2. V dropped 4 bases and J dropped 1; count of bases not matched to a gene: 9. The germline V gene encodes CDR1 LGHNA and CDR2 YNFKEQ. This CDR3 comprises 18 residues. The CDR3 nucleotides are TGTGCCAGCAGCCCTACTAGCGGGGGGGCCGGCGGCCAAGAGACCCAGTACTTC. It yields the protein CASSPTSGGAGGQETQYF.

This rearrangement joins TRBV15 to TRBJ2-1; 10 nucleotides align to TRBD1. The V segment lost 0 bases and the J segment 4 bases; nucleotides outside the gene matches: 3. There are 16 residues in the CDR3. Per germline, CDR1 LNHNV and CDR2 YYDKDF (reference sequence). This chain's CDR3 is CATSRDLGQGYNEQFF. As DNA, the CDR3 is TGTGCCACCAGCAGAGATCTGGGACAGGGGTACAATGAGCAGTTCTTC.

The rearrangement uses TRBV19 and TRBJ1-1; 10 bases align to TRBD1. The CDR3 covers 17 residues. The V gene end was trimmed by 5 bases and the J gene end by 1 base; junction bases not matched to a gene: 10. Germline-derived CDR1 and CDR2 are LNHDA and SQIVND (reference sequence). The CDR3 is CASSRRDRGDRNTEAFF. The CDR3, as DNA: TGTGCCAGTAGTCGCCGGGACAGGGGAGATCGGAACACTGAAGCTTTCTTT.

This chain uses TRBV5-1 with TRBJ2-5; 11 positions match TRBD2. The CDR3 is made up of 16 amino acids. CDR1 SGHRS and CDR2 YFSETQ come from the germline V gene. V shed 4 bases, J shed 1 base, and the junction held 6 bases outside the gene matches. CDR3 residues: CASSLSSGGPQETQYF. As DNA, the CDR3 is TGCGCCAGCAGCCTGTCTAGCGGGGGGCCCCAAGAGACCCAGTACTTC.

This chain uses TRBV18 with TRBJ1-5; D is uncertain. Germline V gene data show CDR1 as KGHSH and CDR2 as LQKENI. Trimming stripped 3 bases from V and 3 bases from J, with 15 bases between. This CDR3 contains 16 residues. In DNA, the CDR3 is TGTGCCAGCTCACCGATCACGGTGAATCCCAATCAGCCCCAGCATTTT. It encodes CASSPITVNPNQPQHF.

The chain employs TRBV11-2 and TRBJ2-2, with 10 bases that match TRBD1. This CDR3 comprises 17 residues. CDR1 SGHAT and CDR2 FQNNGV come from the germline V gene. V dropped 6 bases and J dropped 3; count of bases not matched to a gene: 10. The CDR3: CASRGSRGQGYTGELFF. The CDR3 DNA sequence: TGTGCCAGCAGGGGCTCCCGGGGACAGGGGTACACCGGGGAGCTGTTTTTT. Full variable domain (outside the CDR3, taken from reference TRBV11-2 and TRBJ2-2): EAGVAQSPRYKIIEKRQSVAFWCNPISGHATLYWYQQILGQGPKLLIQFQNNGVVDDSQLPKDRFSAERLKGVDSTLKIQPAKLEDSAVYLCASRGSRGQGYTGELFFGEGSRLTVL.

The chain has TRBV6-1 and TRBJ1-1; no clear D gene. The length of the CDR3 is 13 residues. The V and J ends lost 2 bases and 6 bases respectively, with 10 bases between them. Germline loops: CDR1 MNHNS, CDR2 SASEGT. CDR3: CASSERGGAEAFF. The CDR3 nucleotides read TGTGCCAGCAGTGAACGGGGTGGGGCTGAAGCTTTCTTT.

The chain recombines TRBV27 with TRBJ2-5, with TRBD1 matching over 7 bases. The DNA end is more similar to TRBJ2-7, so the J call may be wrong. From germline, CDR1 is MNHEY and CDR2 SMNVEV (reference sequence). The CDR3 runs to 14 residues. The chain's CDR3 is CASSLRDSYNEQYF. The CDR3 DNA sequence: TGTGCCAGCAGTTTAAGGGACAGCTATAACGAGCAGTACTTC.

This chain uses TRBV6-5 with TRBJ1-1, with 10 bases identical to TRBD1. V lost 4 bases, J lost 2 bases, and 4 bases stayed unmatched. Germline CDR1 reads MNHEY; CDR2 reads SVGAGI. This CDR3 region has 15 residues. The CDR3 nucleotides read TGTGCCAGCAGTTCATCGACAGGGGGCAACACTGAAGCTTTCTTT. Translating gives CASSSSTGGNTEAFF.